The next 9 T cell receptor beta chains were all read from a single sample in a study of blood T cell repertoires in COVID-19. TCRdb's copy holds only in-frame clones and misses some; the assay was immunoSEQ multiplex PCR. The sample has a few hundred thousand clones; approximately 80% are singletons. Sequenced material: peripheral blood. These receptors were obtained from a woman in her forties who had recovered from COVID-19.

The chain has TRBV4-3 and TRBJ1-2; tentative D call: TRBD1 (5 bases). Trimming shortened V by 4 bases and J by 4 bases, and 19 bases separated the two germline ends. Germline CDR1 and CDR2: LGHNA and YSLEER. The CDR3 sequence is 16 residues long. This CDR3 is CASSPTGAGGSYGYTF. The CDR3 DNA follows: TGCGCCAGCAGCCCCACTGGGGCGGGGGGTAGCTATGGCTACACCTTC.

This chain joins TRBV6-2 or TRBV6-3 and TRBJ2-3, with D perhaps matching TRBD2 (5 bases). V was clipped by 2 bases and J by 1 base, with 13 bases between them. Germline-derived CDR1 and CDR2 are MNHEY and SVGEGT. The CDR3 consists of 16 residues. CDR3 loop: CASSYLSGVGTDTQYF. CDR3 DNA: TGTGCCAGCAGTTACCTCAGCGGAGTAGGCACAGATACGCAGTATTTT.

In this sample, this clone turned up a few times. The CDR3 loop reads CASSQDGVFEKLFF. CDR3 nucleotides: TGTGCCAGCAGCCAGGACGGGGTTTTTGAAAAACTGTTTTTT. This chain uses TRBV3-1 (or the pseudogene TRBV3-2) with TRBJ1-4; D unclear. CDR1 LGHDT and CDR2 YNNKEL come from the germline V gene (reference sequence). V was cut by 3 bases and J by 7 bases, with 12 bases left in between. The CDR3 is made up of 14 amino acids.

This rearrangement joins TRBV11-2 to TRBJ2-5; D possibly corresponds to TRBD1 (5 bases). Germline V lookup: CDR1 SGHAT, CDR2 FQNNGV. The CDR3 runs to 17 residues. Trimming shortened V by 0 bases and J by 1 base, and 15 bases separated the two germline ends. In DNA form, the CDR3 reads TGTGCCAGCAGCTTAGATTTGGCAGGGTCCGTCCAAGAGACCCAGTACTTC. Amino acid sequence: CASSLDLAGSVQETQYF.

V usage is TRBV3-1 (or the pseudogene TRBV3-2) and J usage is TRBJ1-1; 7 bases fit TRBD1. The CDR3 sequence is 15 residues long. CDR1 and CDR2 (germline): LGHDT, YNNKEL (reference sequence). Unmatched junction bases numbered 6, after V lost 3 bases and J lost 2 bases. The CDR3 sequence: CASSHETGINTEAFF. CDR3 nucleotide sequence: TGTGCCAGCAGCCACGAGACAGGGATCAACACTGAAGCTTTCTTT.

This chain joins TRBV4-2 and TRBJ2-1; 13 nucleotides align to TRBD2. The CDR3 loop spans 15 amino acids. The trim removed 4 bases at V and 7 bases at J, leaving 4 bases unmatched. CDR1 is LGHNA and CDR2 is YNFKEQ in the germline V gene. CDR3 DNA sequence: TGTGCCAGCAGCCCACTAGCGGGGGGGACAAATGAGCAGTTCTTC. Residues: CASSPLAGGTNEQFF.

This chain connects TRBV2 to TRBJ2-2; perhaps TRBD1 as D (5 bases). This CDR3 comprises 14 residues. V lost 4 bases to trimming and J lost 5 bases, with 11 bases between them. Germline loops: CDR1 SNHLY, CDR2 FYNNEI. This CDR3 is CASSAVQGTGELFF. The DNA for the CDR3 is TGTGCCAGCAGTGCCGTCCAGGGAACCGGGGAGCTGTTTTTT.

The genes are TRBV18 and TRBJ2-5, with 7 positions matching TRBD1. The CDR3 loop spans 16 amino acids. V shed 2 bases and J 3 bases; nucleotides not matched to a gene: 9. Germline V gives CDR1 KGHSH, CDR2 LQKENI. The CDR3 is CASSPSLQGTKETQYF. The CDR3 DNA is TGTGCCAGCTCACCAAGCTTACAGGGGACAAAAGAGACCCAGTACTTC. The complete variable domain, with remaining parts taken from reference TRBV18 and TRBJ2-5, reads NAGVMQNPRHLVRRRGQEARLRCSPMKGHSHVYWYRQLPEEGLKFMVYLQKENIIDESGMPKERFSAEFPKEGPSILRIQQVVRGDSAAYFCASSPSLQGTKETQYFGPGTRLLVL.

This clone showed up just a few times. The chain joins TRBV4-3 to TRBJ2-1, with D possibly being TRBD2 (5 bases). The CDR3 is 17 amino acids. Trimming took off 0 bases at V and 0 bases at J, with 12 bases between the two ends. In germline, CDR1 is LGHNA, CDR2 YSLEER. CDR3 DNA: TGCGCCAGCAGCCAAGAGGCCCGGCGGGTCTCCTACAATGAGCAGTTCTTC. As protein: CASSQEARRVSYNEQFF.